These 32 T cell receptor beta chains originate from one sample sequenced in a study of T cells in Graves' hyperthyroidism and ophthalmopathy (dated by TCRdb to the late 2010s). The library relied on multiplex PCR. TCRdb lists the instrument as Illumina HiSeq 2000. TCR beta CDR3 regions were amplified from RNA transcripts. The first round of RT-PCR for the TCR CDR3 was performed with the HTBI primer set and the Qiagen OneStep RT-PCR kit. TCRdb handled the public reads itself, with Q25 trimming in fastp and clone calling in MiXCR, and kept productive beta chains. One record per CDR3 amino acid sequence lists the most common genes and DNA. A total of over 150,000 distinct CDR3 sequences appear in this sample, around 15% of them only once. The leading ten clones occupy 29% of the sample. The material sequenced was blood. The receptors were gathered from a woman aged 50 to 65 with Graves' hyperthyroidism.

This clonotype has at least ten counts. The rearrangement links TRBV29-1 to TRBJ1-2; perhaps TRBD1 as D (6 bases). The CDR3 extends over 13 amino acids. Per germline, CDR1 SQVTM and CDR2 ANQGSEA. V gave up 1 base and J gave up 4 bases, with 10 bases separating them. The CDR3 sequence: CSVEAGGSYGYTF. DNA for the CDR3: TGCAGCGTTGAAGCCGGGGGCTCCTATGGCTACACCTTC.

The sample holds many counts of this clonotype. The CDR3 bases are TGTGCCAGCAGCTCCCAGGCAGGGGGGATCACTGAAGCTTTCTTT. It codes for CASSSQAGGITEAFF. The J gene is TRBJ1-1, the V gene TRBV7-2; TRBD1 agrees at 7 bases. Germline V CDR1 and CDR2: SGHTA, FQGNSA. V was clipped by 4 bases and J by 4 bases; unmatched bases: 9. This CDR3 has 15 residues.

This clonotype was picked up many times. The gene calls are TRBV24-1 and TRBJ2-5; no clear D. V was shortened by 2 bases and J by 5 bases, with 14 bases between the two germline ends. Per the germline V gene, CDR1 is KGHDR and CDR2 is SFDVKD. The CDR3 totals 15 residues. The CDR3 DNA reads as TGTGCCACCAGTGATTCTCAGGCCAGCCACGAGACCCAGTACTTC. Protein: CATSDSQASHETQYF.

This clonotype was observed many times. The V and J genes are TRBV20-1 and TRBJ2-7; D ambiguous. The CDR3 is made up of 11 amino acids. V was clipped by 6 bases and J by 2 bases, with 8 bases between them. The germline gives CDR1 DFQATT, CDR2 SNEGSKA (reference sequence). The CDR3 nucleotides read TGCAGTGCCGCAACCCCCTACGAGCAGTACTTC. Amino acids: CSAATPYEQYF.

This clonotype came up many times. This sequence joins TRBV6-1 and TRBJ1-4, with 7 bases matching TRBD1. V lost 8 bases to trimming and J lost 4 bases; unmatched junction nucleotides: 7. Per germline, CDR1 MNHNS and CDR2 SASEGT. The CDR3 has 14 amino acids. Here the CDR3 DNA reads TGTGCCAGCGTGGAGGGACAGAATAATGAAAAACTGTTTTTT. Translating gives CASVEGQNNEKLFF.

V is TRBV30 and J is TRBJ2-7; possible D gene TRBD2, 6 bases. V lost 0 bases and J lost 7, with 13 bases in between. Germline loops: CDR1 GTSNPN, CDR2 SVGIG (reference sequence). The CDR3 contains 13 residues. DNA for the CDR3: TGTGCCTGGAGTGTACGTTTGGGGGGAGAGCAGTACTTC. Translating gives CAWSVRLGGEQYF. The variable domain in full, completed from reference TRBV30 and TRBJ2-7, reads SQTIHQWPATLVQPVGSPLSLECTVEGTSNPNLYWYRQAAGRGLQLLFYSVGIGQISSEVPQNLSASRPQDRQFILSSKKLLLSDSGFYLCAWSVRLGGEQYFGPGTRLTVT.

This clonotype was found many times. V gene TRBV6-1 combines with J gene TRBJ1-2, with 7 bases identical to TRBD1. The CDR3 totals 13 residues. With V trimmed by 10 bases and J by 7 bases, 12 bases remained unmatched. Germline V CDR1 and CDR2: MNHNS, SASEGT. The CDR3 DNA reads TGTGCCATCGCCCCCGACAGGGAATCTGGCTACACCTTC. It translates to CAIAPDRESGYTF.

This clonotype has a count of ten or more. In DNA form, the CDR3 reads TGTGCCAGCATGGGACTAGCGGGGGGGGGGGATACGCAGTATTTT. It codes for CASMGLAGGGDTQYF. The chain uses TRBV28 and TRBJ2-3; 16 nucleotides agree with TRBD2. The trim removed 7 bases at V and 6 bases at J, leaving 4 bases unmatched. The CDR3 has 15 amino acids. Germline V gene data show CDR1 as MDHEN and CDR2 as SYDVKM.

This clonotype was seen at least ten times. The chain joins TRBV27 to TRBJ1-1, with D unresolved. The germline V gene encodes CDR1 MNHEY and CDR2 SMNVEV (reference sequence). V was pared by 5 bases and J by 2 bases, with 9 bases between. The CDR3 is made up of 13 amino acids. CDR3 nucleotide sequence: TGTGCCAGCAGTGGGGAGGGAAACACTGAAGCTTTCTTT. This sequence encodes CASSGEGNTEAFF.

This clonotype was counted many times. The chain carries TRBV24-1 and TRBJ1-5; D is possibly TRBD1 (5 bases). The CDR3 covers 13 residues. In germline, CDR1 is KGHDR, CDR2 SFDVKD. Trimming left V 6 bases short and J 4 bases short, with 9 bases between. The CDR3 loop is CATSLGGNQPQHF. The CDR3 DNA is TGTGCCACCAGTCTTGGGGGAAATCAGCCCCAGCATTTT.

Many counts were recorded for this clonotype. The rearrangement joins TRBV7-2 to TRBJ1-1, with D possibly TRBD1 on 6 matching bases. The CDR3 is 16 residues long. The V gene's germline CDR1 is SGHTA and CDR2 FQGNSA. The germline V and J ends were trimmed by 5 bases and 5 bases, with 21 bases remaining between them. The CDR3 sequence is CASSVALSGAWTEAFF. DNA of the CDR3: TGTGCCAGCAGCGTGGCCCTCTCGGGGGCTTGGACTGAAGCTTTCTTT.

Many counts were recorded for this clonotype. V and J are TRBV20-1 and TRBJ1-2; 7 bases are shared with TRBD1. The junction had 6 bases not matched to a gene; V was cut back by 0 bases and J by 5 bases. CDR1 DFQATT and CDR2 SNEGSKA come from the germline V gene (reference sequence). The CDR3 extends over 14 amino acids. CDR3 region: CSARDLVTGYGYTF. CDR3 coding DNA: TGCAGTGCTAGAGATCTGGTGACAGGGTATGGCTACACCTTC.

The sample holds many counts of this clonotype. The J gene is TRBJ2-7, the V gene TRBV5-5; 8 bases agree with TRBD2. CDR3 length: 19 residues. The germline V gene encodes CDR1 SGHKS and CDR2 YYEKEE (reference sequence). J gave up 3 bases and V 4 bases, and 21 bases lay outside the gene matches. CDR3 DNA sequence: TGTGCCAGCAGCCGGGGGGGGGGCTCTTCCCTCTCCCCGGTCTACGAGCAGTACTTC. It codes for CASSRGGGSSLSPVYEQYF.

This clonotype showed up many times. This sequence joins TRBV20-1 and TRBJ1-1; possible D gene TRBD1, 5 bases. Trimming pared 3 bases from V and 6 bases from J, leaving 11 bases between. The CDR3 spans 12 residues. The germline gives CDR1 DFQATT, CDR2 SNEGSKA (reference sequence). The CDR3 loop is CSARAQTAEAFF. In DNA form, the CDR3 reads TGCAGTGCTAGGGCACAGACAGCTGAAGCTTTCTTT.

This clonotype appeared many times. The J gene is TRBJ1-2, the V gene TRBV20-1; D not resolved. The CDR3 runs to 14 residues. V gave up 0 bases and J gave up 4 bases, with 12 bases separating them. Germline values: CDR1 DFQATT, CDR2 SNEGSKA (reference sequence). CDR3: CSAREPRWLYGYTF. CDR3 DNA: TGCAGTGCTAGAGAGCCCAGGTGGCTCTATGGCTACACCTTC.

This clonotype was counted ten times or more. This chain joins TRBV15 and TRBJ2-2, with D hard to call. CDR1 and CDR2 (germline): LNHNV, YYDKDF (reference sequence). V was cut by 3 bases and J by 2 bases, with 13 bases left in between. CDR3 size: 16 residues. CDR3 nucleotides: TGTGCCACCAGCAGCCGGTTGAACACAAACACCGGGGAGCTGTTTTTT. It translates to CATSSRLNTNTGELFF. Supplemented by reference TRBV15 and TRBJ2-2, the full variable domain reads DAMVIQNPRYQVTQFGKPVTLSCSQTLNHNVMYWYQQKSSQAPKLLFHYYDKDFNNEADTPDNFQSRRPNTSFCFLDIRSPGLGDTAMYLCATSSRLNTNTGELFFGEGSRLTVL.

At least ten counts were recorded for this clonotype. The chain recombines TRBV7-6 with TRBJ2-7; tentatively, D is TRBD1 (7 bases). The V end lost 5 bases, the J end lost 7 bases, and 9 bases lay between the germline ends. This CDR3 is 11 amino acids long. Looked up from germline, CDR1 is SGHVS and CDR2 is FNYEAQ. CDR3 DNA: TGTGCCAGCAGCCCAGGGGGGGAGCAGTACTTC. Translating gives CASSPGGEQYF.

This clonotype was detected ten times or more. The V gene is TRBV7-9, the J gene TRBJ2-7, with D hard to call. Germline V gene sequence: CDR1 SEHNR, CDR2 FQNEAQ (reference sequence). This CDR3 comprises 12 residues. Trimming stripped 5 bases from V and 2 bases from J, with 7 bases between. CDR3 in amino acids: CASSRKTYEQYF. CDR3 bases: TGTGCCAGCAGCCGGAAAACCTACGAGCAGTACTTC. Looking up the rest from reference TRBV7-9 and TRBJ2-7 gives the full variable domain: DTGVSQNPRHKITKRGQNVTFRCDPISEHNRLYWYRQTLGQGPEFLTYFQNEAQLEKSRLLSDRFSAERPKGSFSTLEIQRTEQGDSAMYLCASSRKTYEQYFGPGTRLTVT.

This clonotype came up many times. This chain uses TRBV11-2 with TRBJ2-5; perhaps TRBD1 as D (5 bases). Germline V lookup: CDR1 SGHAT, CDR2 FQNNGV. CDR3 length: 17 amino acids. V was shortened by 5 bases and J by 3 bases, with 22 bases between the two germline ends. CDR3 sequence: CASSLPPVGPREETQYF. For the CDR3, the DNA is TGTGCCAGCAGCCTTCCCCCGGTTGGCCCCAGGGAAGAGACCCAGTACTTC.

The gene calls are TRBV5-1 and TRBJ1-1; TRBD1 matches 10 bases. Trimming at V came to 0 bases and at J to 7 bases, leaving 6 bases not matched to a gene. CDR1 and CDR2 from the germline V gene are SGHRS and YFSETQ. The CDR3 spans 15 residues. CDR3 in amino acids: CASSLGDRGEGEAFF. In nucleotides, the CDR3 is TGCGCCAGCAGCTTGGGGGACAGGGGAGAGGGTGAAGCTTTCTTT.

This clonotype showed up many times. The DNA of the CDR3 is TGTGCCAGCAGTACTTGGACAGAGGGCTACGAGCAGTACTTC. Residues: CASSTWTEGYEQYF. V usage is TRBV27 and J usage is TRBJ2-7; a weak D match, TRBD1 (6 bases). V was shortened by 5 bases and J by 3 bases, with 14 bases between the two germline ends. The CDR3 is 14 residues long. Germline-derived CDR1 and CDR2 are MNHEY and SMNVEV (reference sequence).

Ten or more counts support this clonotype. This chain connects TRBV7-2 to TRBJ1-1; D uncertain. This CDR3 is 16 amino acids long. Looked up from germline, CDR1 is SGHTA and CDR2 is FQGNSA. Trimming took 5 bases from V and 2 from J, leaving 18 bases between them. CDR3 residues: CASSLSASTVNTEAFF. The DNA for the CDR3 is TGTGCCAGCAGCCTAAGTGCTTCGACGGTTAACACTGAAGCTTTCTTT.

This clonotype was counted ten times or more. CDR3 residues: CASSSFGTTLNTEAFF. The CDR3 coding sequence is TGTGCCAGCAGCTCATTCGGGACAACGCTGAACACTGAAGCTTTCTTT. V gene TRBV3-1 combines with J gene TRBJ1-1; D perhaps matches TRBD1 (6 bases). The CDR3 sequence is 16 residues long. The V and J ends lost 5 bases and 0 bases respectively, with 16 bases between them. Germline V CDR1 and CDR2: LGHDT, YNNKEL (reference sequence).

The sample holds many counts of this clonotype. The chain links TRBV11-2 to TRBJ1-1, with D unresolved. This CDR3 spans 14 amino acids. V was pared by 0 bases and J by 6 bases, with 11 bases between. Germline V CDR1 and CDR2: SGHAT, FQNNGV. CDR3 DNA sequence: TGTGCCAGCAGCTTAGACCGAGGCAGTGCTGAAGCTTTCTTT. This gives the protein CASSLDRGSAEAFF.

This clonotype has just a few counts. The V and J genes are TRBV5-8 and TRBJ2-1; 8 bases match TRBD2. This CDR3 is built from 16 residues. Trimming cost V 0 bases and J 7 bases; bases outside gene matches: 9. Germline values: CDR1 SGHTS, CDR2 YDEGEE. In DNA form, the CDR3 reads TGTGCCAGCAGCTTGGCCGGGGGGGCCTTTTTTAATGAGCAGTTCTTC. Translated, it gives CASSLAGGAFFNEQFF.

Ten or more counts support this clonotype. V and J are TRBV3-1 and TRBJ1-6; D is undetermined. CDR3 size: 13 residues. Germline V lookup: CDR1 LGHDT, CDR2 YNNKEL (reference sequence). Trimming took off 0 bases at V and 10 bases at J, with 7 bases between the two ends. Here the CDR3 reads CASSQDTESPLHF. CDR3 nucleotides: TGTGCCAGCAGCCAAGATACCGAGTCACCCCTCCACTTT.

This clonotype has a count of ten or more. The chain joins TRBV2 to TRBJ2-3; the D gene could be TRBD1 or TRBD2 (5 bases each). Trimming took 7 bases from V and 4 from J, leaving 18 bases between them. This CDR3 contains 15 residues. The germline V gene encodes CDR1 SNHLY and CDR2 FYNNEI. The CDR3 coding sequence is TGTGCCAGCATCGGGGCCGGGGTGGGTCCAGATACGCAGTATTTT. Protein sequence: CASIGAGVGPDTQYF.

This clonotype was recorded a few times. This sequence may be a read error, since a much larger clone differs from it by one base. The rearrangement links TRBV20-1 to TRBJ2-7, with 11 positions matching TRBD1. The CDR3 totals 13 residues. J gave up 2 bases and V 6 bases, and 3 bases lay outside the gene matches. Germline lookup yields CDR1 DFQATT and CDR2 SNEGSKA (reference sequence). The CDR3 protein is CSAWDRGTYEQYF. CDR3 coding DNA: TGCAGTGCCTGGGACAGGGGGACCTACGAGCAGTACTTC.

The rearrangement joins TRBV5-6 to TRBJ1-5; perhaps TRBD1 as D (5 bases). From germline, CDR1 is SGHDT and CDR2 YYEEEE. This CDR3 is 14 amino acids long. The germline V and J ends were trimmed by 4 bases and 3 bases, with 11 bases remaining between them. The CDR3 is CASSRRENNQPQHF. CDR3 sequence (DNA): TGTGCCAGCAGCCGCAGGGAGAACAATCAGCCCCAGCATTTT.

This clonotype has ten or more counts. The chain couples TRBV11-2 to TRBJ2-3, with TRBD1 matching 10 bases. Germline V gives CDR1 SGHAT, CDR2 FQNNGV. Losses at the gene ends were 4 bases for V and 6 bases for J; bases not matched to a gene: 7. The CDR3 sequence is 15 residues long. The CDR3 region has the DNA TGTGCCAGCAGCTCTGACAGGGGGCCTAGGGATACGCAGTATTTT. Encoded protein: CASSSDRGPRDTQYF.

The chain combines TRBV5-6 with TRBJ1-3; 7 bases fit TRBD1. The V gene's germline CDR1 is SGHDT and CDR2 YYEEEE. This CDR3 is built from 17 residues. V shed 2 bases and J 0 bases; nucleotides not matched to a gene: 8. The CDR3 reads CASSLPGQSRSGNTIYF. CDR3 nucleotides: TGTGCCAGCAGCTTACCGGGACAGTCTCGCTCTGGAAACACCATATATTTT.

This clonotype has a handful of counts. The V and J genes are TRBV7-9 and TRBJ1-6; D possibly corresponds to TRBD1 (5 bases). This CDR3 is built from 16 residues. V was trimmed by 4 bases and J by 0 bases, leaving 10 bases between them. Germline lookup yields CDR1 SEHNR and CDR2 FQNEAQ (reference sequence). CDR3 sequence (DNA): TGTGCCAGCAGCTGGCGGGGCGGCTCCTATAATTCACCCCTCCACTTT. It codes for CASSWRGGSYNSPLHF.